The 27 T cell receptor beta chains below come from one sample, sequenced in a study of T cell changes during pregnancy in multiple sclerosis. Repertoires were generated with immunoSEQ multiplex PCR, while TCRdb's copy carries only in-frame clones and drops some. The profile shows about 34,000 clones, 90% of them singletons. Source: CD8+ T cells from peripheral blood mononuclear cells, taken in the first trimester of pregnancy. Receptor source: a female donor with multiple sclerosis, enrolled in a pregnancy study.

The CDR3 spells CASSIGGGQPQHF. The CDR3 DNA sequence: TGTGCCAGTAGTATTGGCGGGGGTCAGCCCCAGCATTTT. The V and J genes are TRBV19 and TRBJ1-5, with D possibly matching TRBD1 (5 bases). Germline values: CDR1 LNHDA, CDR2 SQIVND (reference sequence). The CDR3 has 13 residues. V shed 3 bases and J shed 6 bases, with 9 bases lying between them.

This rearrangement joins TRBV7-2 to TRBJ1-1; 8 nucleotides align to TRBD1. This CDR3 has 13 residues. Germline CDR1 is SGHTA and CDR2 is FQGNSA. Losses at the gene ends were 5 bases for V and 6 bases for J; bases not matched to a gene: 5. CDR3 coding DNA: TGTGCCAGCAGCCCCCGACAGGGGCCTGAAGCTTTCTTT. This translates into CASSPRQGPEAFF.

V is TRBV10-1 and J is TRBJ2-2, with 11 bases lining up with TRBD2. The V and J ends lost 6 bases and 2 bases, in that order; junction bases with no gene match: 2. Germline loops: CDR1 WNHNN, CDR2 SYGVQD (reference sequence). This CDR3 is built from 15 residues. The CDR3 DNA reads TGCGCCAGCAGACTAGCGGGAGTTAACACCGGGGAGCTGTTTTTT. Encoded protein: CASRLAGVNTGELFF.

The DNA for the CDR3 is TGTGCCAGCAGTTTGGTACAGGGAACTGGAAACACCATATATTTT. Protein product: CASSLVQGTGNTIYF. V and J are TRBV28 and TRBJ1-3, with a tentative D call TRBD1 (6 bases). V was trimmed by 3 bases and J by 2 bases, leaving 11 bases between them. The CDR3 totals 15 residues. Germline V CDR1 and CDR2: MDHEN, SYDVKM.

The V call is TRBV27, the J call TRBJ2-1; D possibly corresponds to TRBD1 (6 bases). Trimming took off 4 bases at V and 5 bases at J, with 15 bases between the two ends. The CDR3 extends over 15 amino acids. In germline, CDR1 is MNHEY, CDR2 SMNVEV (reference sequence). The CDR3 sequence: CASSWGQGTHNEQFF. CDR3 sequence (DNA): TGTGCCAGCAGTTGGGGGCAGGGGACGCACAATGAGCAGTTCTTC.

This chain links TRBV7-2 with TRBJ2-7; 14 positions agree with TRBD2. CDR3 length equals 14 residues. Trimming removed 5 bases from V and 8 bases from J; junction bases left unmatched: 5. Germline lookup yields CDR1 SGHTA and CDR2 FQGNSA. CDR3 sequence: CASSLRLAGGKQYF. Written as DNA, the CDR3 is TGTGCCAGCAGCCTACGACTAGCGGGAGGGAAGCAGTACTTC.

This clone was detected once. This rearrangement joins TRBV9 to TRBJ2-3; D possibly corresponds to TRBD2 (7 bases). The CDR3 runs 15 residues. Germline CDR1 and CDR2: SGDLS and YYNGEE. V lost 1 base, J lost 6 bases, and 15 bases lay in between. CDR3 in DNA: TGTGCCAGCAGCGTAAGAGGGGGGGGCATTGATACGCAGTATTTT. Translating gives CASSVRGGGIDTQYF. Full variable domain (outside the CDR3, taken from reference TRBV9 and TRBJ2-3): DSGVTQTPKHLITATGQRVTLRCSPRSGDLSVYWYQQSLDQGLQFLIQYYNGEERAKGNILERFSAQQFPDLHSELNLSSLELGDSALYFCASSVRGGGIDTQYFGPGTRLTVL.

This clone was seen more than once but under ten times. The rearrangement joins TRBV2 to TRBJ1-2; D gene uncertain. The V end lost 3 bases, the J end lost 4 bases, and 9 bases lay between the germline ends. The CDR3 totals 13 residues. Germline CDR1 SNHLY, CDR2 FYNNEI. The CDR3 loop reads CASSDAAFYGYTF. The CDR3 coding sequence is TGTGCCAGCAGTGATGCGGCATTCTATGGCTACACCTTC.

In DNA, the CDR3 is TGTGCCAGCAGTCCTGACACTGAAGCTTTCTTT. This encodes CASSPDTEAFF. The chain is built from TRBV28 and TRBJ1-1; D gene unclear. The germline V gene has CDR1 MDHEN and CDR2 SYDVKM. CDR3 size: 11 residues. V was clipped by 5 bases and J by 3 bases, with 4 bases between them. The entire variable domain, with the rest obtained from reference TRBV28 and TRBJ1-1, is as follows: DVKVTQSSRYLVKRTGEKVFLECVQDMDHENMFWYRQDPGLGLRLIYFSYDVKMKEKGDIPEGYSVSREKKERFSLILESASTNQTSMYLCASSPDTEAFFGQGTRLTVV.

The rearrangement joins TRBV15 to TRBJ1-4, with TRBD1 as a possible D gene (6 bases). Germline-derived CDR1 and CDR2 are LNHNV and YYDKDF (reference sequence). This CDR3 contains 14 residues. The V and J ends lost 3 bases and 4 bases respectively, with 9 bases between them. The CDR3 sequence: CATSRDRINEKLFF. The CDR3 nucleotides read TGTGCCACCAGCAGGGACAGAATTAATGAAAAACTGTTTTTT.

The chain couples TRBV2 to TRBJ2-7; D gene ambiguous. There are 12 residues in the CDR3. CDR1 is SNHLY and CDR2 is FYNNEI in the germline V gene. V was trimmed by 7 bases and J by 3 bases, leaving 10 bases between them. CDR3 bases: TGTGCCAGCATTGGTAAGCGCTACGAGCAGTACTTC. It is translated as CASIGKRYEQYF.

This sequence joins TRBV7-6 and TRBJ2-7; D gene uncertain. Germline assignment: CDR1 SGHVS and CDR2 FNYEAQ. V lost 2 bases and J lost 0, with 5 bases in between. The CDR3 loop spans 13 amino acids. The CDR3, as DNA: TGTGCCAGCAGCTTAACGAGCTCCTACGAGCAGTACTTC. The encoded protein is CASSLTSSYEQYF.

The rearrangement joins TRBV1 to TRBJ1-2; the DNA was not compared with TRBD1, the D call given in the table. TRBV1 is noted as a pseudogene. The CDR3 has 14 residues. CDR3 DNA: TGCACCAGCAGCCAAGACCGCAGGATCAGGGGCTACACCTTC. Encoded protein: CTSSQDRRIRGYTF.

This clone has more than one count but fewer than ten. V usage is TRBV27 and J usage is TRBJ1-1; maybe TRBD1 (6 bases). Looked up from germline, CDR1 is MNHEY and CDR2 is SMNVEV (reference sequence). The CDR3 is 13 amino acids. V was cut by 0 bases and J by 11 bases, with 13 bases left in between. CDR3 residues: CASSLSGGGHAFF. In nucleotides, the CDR3 is TGTGCCAGCAGTTTATCGGGAGGGGGACATGCTTTCTTT.

The chain links TRBV27 to TRBJ1-4; 8 bases match TRBD1. The CDR3 spans 16 residues. V was clipped by 0 bases and J by 8 bases; unmatched bases: 8. Germline V CDR1 and CDR2: MNHEY, SMNVEV (reference sequence). Here the CDR3 reads CASSLSPGTGGEKLFF. CDR3 bases: TGTGCCAGCAGTTTATCTCCCGGGACAGGAGGGGAAAAACTGTTTTTT.

The genes are TRBV28 and TRBJ1-1, with a possible D match to TRBD1 (6 bases). The CDR3 is made up of 15 amino acids. V lost 5 bases to trimming and J lost 1 base, with 14 bases between them. Germline assignment: CDR1 MDHEN and CDR2 SYDVKM. The CDR3 DNA reads TGTGCCAGCAGTCCCGCCGGACAGAAGAACACTGAAGCTTTCTTT. Amino acids: CASSPAGQKNTEAFF.

The rearrangement joins TRBV28 to TRBJ2-5; 7 positions agree with TRBD1. The CDR3 covers 14 residues. CDR1 is MDHEN, CDR2 SYDVKM, per germline. The J segment lost 3 bases and the V segment lost 1 base, leaving 2 bases of the junction unmatched. CDR3 residues: CASSLLTGEETQYF. The CDR3 nucleotides read TGTGCCAGCAGTTTATTAACAGGGGAAGAGACCCAGTACTTC.

This clone qualifies as medium-sized. CDR3 loop: CASSWTGDGEKLFF. The CDR3 region has the DNA TGTGCCAGCAGTTGGACAGGGGACGGAGAAAAACTGTTTTTT. This chain joins TRBV6-5 and TRBJ1-4; 9 nucleotides line up with TRBD1. Germline CDR1 MNHEY, CDR2 SVGAGI. CDR3 length: 14 amino acids. V was clipped by 4 bases and J by 8 bases; unmatched bases: 5.

The CDR3 DNA is TGTGCCAGCTCCGACCGCGGATACTACAATGAGCAGTTCTTC. Amino acids: CASSDRGYYNEQFF. This chain joins TRBV6-6 and TRBJ2-1; no clear D gene. The CDR3 is made up of 14 amino acids. Germline CDR1 reads MNHNY; CDR2 reads SVGAGI (reference sequence). The ends were cut back, 8 bases at V and 3 bases at J, with 14 bases in the middle.

The V call is TRBV7-9, the J call TRBJ1-4, with 9 bases aligning to TRBD1. V shed 4 bases and J 6 bases; nucleotides not matched to a gene: 6. The CDR3 totals 15 residues. The germline CDR1 and CDR2 sequences are SEHNR and FQNEAQ (reference sequence). This CDR3 is CASSSNRGPDEKLFF. The CDR3 bases are TGTGCCAGCAGCTCTAACAGGGGGCCCGATGAAAAACTGTTTTTT.

This clone was observed a single time. V is TRBV11-3 and J is TRBJ2-2; TRBD2 might be the D (6 bases). The germline CDR1 and CDR2 sequences are SGHNT and YENEEA. The CDR3 totals 16 residues. Trimming left V 5 bases short and J 2 bases short, with 15 bases between. The CDR3 spells CASSVGLAVNTGELFF. CDR3 bases: TGTGCCAGCAGCGTAGGATTAGCGGTTAACACCGGGGAGCTGTTTTTT.

The rearrangement joins TRBV19 to TRBJ2-1; tentatively, D is TRBD1 (6 bases). The germline V gene has CDR1 LNHDA and CDR2 SQIVND (reference sequence). This CDR3 is 14 amino acids long. The V end lost 2 bases, the J end lost 4 bases, and 9 bases lay between the germline ends. The CDR3 sequence is CASSIFGQYNEQFF. CDR3 bases: TGTGCCAGTAGTATATTTGGACAGTACAATGAGCAGTTCTTC.

The CDR3 sequence: CSAAGQGEDNEQFF. CDR3 DNA sequence: TGCAGCGCTGCAGGACAGGGTGAGGACAATGAGCAGTTCTTC. The V and J genes are TRBV29-1 and TRBJ2-1; 8 bases line up with TRBD1. J lost 5 bases, V lost 7 bases, and 10 bases had no gene match. The CDR3 has 14 residues. The germline CDR1 and CDR2 sequences are SQVTM and ANQGSEA.

This rearrangement joins TRBV15 to TRBJ1-1; D is perhaps TRBD1 (6 bases). The V and J ends lost 0 bases and 2 bases respectively, with 13 bases between them. Germline-derived CDR1 and CDR2 are LNHNV and YYDKDF (reference sequence). The CDR3 is made up of 16 amino acids. CDR3 DNA: TGTGCCACCAGCAGAGAGGCGGGCAGGGGAAACACTGAAGCTTTCTTT. Its protein product is CATSREAGRGNTEAFF.

J is TRBJ2-7 and V is TRBV28; TRBD1 is a possible D gene (5 bases). The V gene's germline CDR1 is MDHEN and CDR2 SYDVKM. This CDR3 has 13 amino acids. V was pared by 8 bases and J by 2 bases, with 13 bases between. The CDR3 spells CASGALGPYEQYF. The CDR3 coding sequence is TGTGCCAGCGGGGCCTTGGGTCCCTACGAGCAGTACTTC. The entire variable domain, with the rest obtained from reference TRBV28 and TRBJ2-7, is as follows: DVKVTQSSRYLVKRTGEKVFLECVQDMDHENMFWYRQDPGLGLRLIYFSYDVKMKEKGDIPEGYSVSREKKERFSLILESASTNQTSMYLCASGALGPYEQYFGPGTRLTVT.

The chain is built from TRBV6-4 and TRBJ2-1, with D hard to call. The germline CDR1 and CDR2 sequences are MRHNA and SNTAGT. The CDR3 covers 14 residues. Trimming stripped 6 bases from V and 0 bases from J, with 9 bases between. The CDR3 here is CASSADNSYNEQFF. The DNA for the CDR3 is TGTGCCAGCAGCGCAGACAACTCCTACAATGAGCAGTTCTTC.

V and J are TRBV13 and TRBJ2-1, with 9 nucleotides matching TRBD2. Germline CDR1 and CDR2: PRHDT and FYEKMQ (reference sequence). CDR3 length: 13 residues. Germline trimming cut 3 bases from V and 8 bases from J; bases unmatched to any gene: 2. The CDR3 reads CASSLPSGDEQFF. CDR3 coding DNA: TGTGCCAGCAGCTTGCCTAGCGGGGATGAGCAGTTCTTC.